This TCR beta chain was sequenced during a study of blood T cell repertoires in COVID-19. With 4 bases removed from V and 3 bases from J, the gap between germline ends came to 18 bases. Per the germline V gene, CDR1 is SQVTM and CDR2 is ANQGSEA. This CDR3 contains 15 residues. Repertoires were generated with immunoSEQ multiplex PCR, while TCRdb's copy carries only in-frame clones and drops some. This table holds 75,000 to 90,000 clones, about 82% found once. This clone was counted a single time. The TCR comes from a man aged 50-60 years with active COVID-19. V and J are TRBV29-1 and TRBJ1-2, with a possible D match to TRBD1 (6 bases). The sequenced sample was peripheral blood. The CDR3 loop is CSVVPPRGGDYGYTF. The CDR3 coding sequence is TGCAGCGTTGTACCCCCCCGGGGGGGCGACTATGGCTACACCTTC.